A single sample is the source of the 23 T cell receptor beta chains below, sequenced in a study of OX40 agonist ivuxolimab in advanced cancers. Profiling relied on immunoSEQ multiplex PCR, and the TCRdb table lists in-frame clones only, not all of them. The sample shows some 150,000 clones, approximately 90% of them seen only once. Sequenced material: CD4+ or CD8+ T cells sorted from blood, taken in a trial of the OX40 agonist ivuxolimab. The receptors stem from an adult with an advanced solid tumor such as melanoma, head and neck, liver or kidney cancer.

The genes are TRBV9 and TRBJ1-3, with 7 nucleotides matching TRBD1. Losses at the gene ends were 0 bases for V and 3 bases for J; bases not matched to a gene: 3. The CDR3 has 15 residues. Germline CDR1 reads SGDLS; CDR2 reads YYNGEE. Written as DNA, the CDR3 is TGTGCCAGCAGCGTAGAGGGGGCGAGTGGAAACACCATATATTTT. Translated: CASSVEGASGNTIYF.

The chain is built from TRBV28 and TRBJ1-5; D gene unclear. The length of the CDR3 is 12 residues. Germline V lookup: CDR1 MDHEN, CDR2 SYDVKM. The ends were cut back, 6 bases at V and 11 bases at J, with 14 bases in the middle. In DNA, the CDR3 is TGTGCCAGCAGCCTAGGGCCTTCAGCCCAGCATTTT. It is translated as CASSLGPSAQHF.

CDR3 DNA: TGCGCCAGCAGCTTGCTAGCCACGAACACCGGGGAGCTGTTTTTT. It is translated as CASSLLATNTGELFF. This chain connects TRBV5-1 to TRBJ2-2; D might be TRBD2 (5 bases). CDR3 length: 15 amino acids. The V gene's germline CDR1 is SGHRS and CDR2 YFSETQ. With 1 base removed from V and 0 bases from J, the gap between germline ends came to 7 bases.

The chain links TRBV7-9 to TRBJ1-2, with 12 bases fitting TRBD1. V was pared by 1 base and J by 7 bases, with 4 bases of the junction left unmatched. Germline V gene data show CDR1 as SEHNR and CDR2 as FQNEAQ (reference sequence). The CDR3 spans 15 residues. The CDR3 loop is CASSLVGQGALGYTF. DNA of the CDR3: TGTGCCAGCAGCTTAGTGGGACAGGGGGCGCTTGGCTACACCTTC.

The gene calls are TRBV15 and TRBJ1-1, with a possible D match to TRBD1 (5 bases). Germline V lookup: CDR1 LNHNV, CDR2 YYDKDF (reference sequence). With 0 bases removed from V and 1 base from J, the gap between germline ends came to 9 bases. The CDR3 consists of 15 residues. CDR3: CATSREVGGNTEAFF. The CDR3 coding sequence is TGTGCCACCAGCAGAGAAGTGGGGGGGAACACTGAAGCTTTCTTT.

The CDR3 protein is CASSLTRVLNYGYTF. For the CDR3, the DNA is TGTGCCAGCAGCTTAACCAGGGTTCTTAACTATGGCTACACCTTC. The chain is built from TRBV7-8 and TRBJ1-2, with a possible D match to TRBD1 (5 bases). The CDR3 is 15 residues long. Germline CDR1 SGHVS, CDR2 FQNEAQ. V was trimmed by 2 bases and J by 1 base, leaving 11 bases between them.

The CDR3: CASGRELYNEQFF. DNA for the CDR3: TGTGCCAGCGGACGGGAGCTCTACAATGAGCAGTTCTTC. The chain couples TRBV2 to TRBJ2-1; tentative D call: TRBD2 (6 bases). There are 13 residues in the CDR3. Germline assignment: CDR1 SNHLY and CDR2 FYNNEI. The ends were cut back, 8 bases at V and 3 bases at J, with 11 bases in the middle.

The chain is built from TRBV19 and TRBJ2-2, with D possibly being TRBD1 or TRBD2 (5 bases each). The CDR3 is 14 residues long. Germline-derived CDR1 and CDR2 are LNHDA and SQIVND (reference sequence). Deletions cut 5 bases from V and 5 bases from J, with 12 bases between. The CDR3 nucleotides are TGTGCCAGTAGTCGGTTAGAGGGGACCGGGGAGCTGTTTTTT. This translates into CASSRLEGTGELFF.

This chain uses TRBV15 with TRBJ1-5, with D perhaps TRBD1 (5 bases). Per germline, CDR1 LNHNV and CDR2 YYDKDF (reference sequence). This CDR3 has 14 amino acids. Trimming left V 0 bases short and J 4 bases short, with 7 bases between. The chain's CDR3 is CATSRDRGNQPQHF. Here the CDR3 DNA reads TGTGCCACCAGCAGAGATCGGGGGAATCAGCCCCAGCATTTT.

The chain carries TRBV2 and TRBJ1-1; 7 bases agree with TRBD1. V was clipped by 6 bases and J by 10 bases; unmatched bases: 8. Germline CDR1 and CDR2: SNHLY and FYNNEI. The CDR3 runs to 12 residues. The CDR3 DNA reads TGTGCCAGCAGCATTACAGGGGAGACAGCTTTCTTT. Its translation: CASSITGETAFF. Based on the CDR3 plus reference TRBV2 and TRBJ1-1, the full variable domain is EPEVTQTPSHQVTQMGQEVILRCVPISNHLYFYWYRQILGQKVEFLVSFYNNEISEKSEIFDDQFSVERPDGSNFTLKIRSTKLEDSAMYFCASSITGETAFFGQGTRLTVV.

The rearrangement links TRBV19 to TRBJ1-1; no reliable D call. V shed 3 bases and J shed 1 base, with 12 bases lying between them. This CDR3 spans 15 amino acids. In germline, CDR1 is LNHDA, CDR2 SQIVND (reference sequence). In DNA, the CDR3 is TGTGCCAGTAGTATGGGTCCTGGATGGAACACTGAAGCTTTCTTT. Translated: CASSMGPGWNTEAFF.

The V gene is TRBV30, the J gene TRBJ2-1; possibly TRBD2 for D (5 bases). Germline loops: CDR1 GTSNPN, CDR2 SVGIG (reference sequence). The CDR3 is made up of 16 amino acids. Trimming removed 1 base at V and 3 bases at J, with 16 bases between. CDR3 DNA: TGTGCCTGGAGTGCCCCCCTCCTAGCTGTCTACAATGAGCAGTTCTTC. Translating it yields CAWSAPLLAVYNEQFF.

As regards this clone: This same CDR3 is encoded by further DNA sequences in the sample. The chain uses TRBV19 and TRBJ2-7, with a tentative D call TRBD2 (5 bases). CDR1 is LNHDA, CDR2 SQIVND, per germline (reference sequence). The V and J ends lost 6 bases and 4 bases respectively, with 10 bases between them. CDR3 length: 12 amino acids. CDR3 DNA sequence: TGTGCCAGTAGCGAGGGAAAATACGAGCAGTACTTC. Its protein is CASSEGKYEQYF.

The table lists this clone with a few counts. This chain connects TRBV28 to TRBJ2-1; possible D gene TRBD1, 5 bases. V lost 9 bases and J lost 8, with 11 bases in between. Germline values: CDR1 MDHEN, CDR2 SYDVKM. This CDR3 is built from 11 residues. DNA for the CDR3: TGTGCCAGTAAAACCAGGGATGAGCAGTTCTTC. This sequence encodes CASKTRDEQFF.

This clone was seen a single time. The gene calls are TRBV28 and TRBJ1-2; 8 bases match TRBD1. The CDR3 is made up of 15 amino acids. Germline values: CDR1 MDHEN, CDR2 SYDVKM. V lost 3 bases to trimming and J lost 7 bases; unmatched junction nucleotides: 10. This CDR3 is CASSFQGAVFRGYTF. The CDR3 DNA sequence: TGTGCCAGCAGTTTTCAGGGGGCCGTCTTTCGTGGCTACACCTTC.

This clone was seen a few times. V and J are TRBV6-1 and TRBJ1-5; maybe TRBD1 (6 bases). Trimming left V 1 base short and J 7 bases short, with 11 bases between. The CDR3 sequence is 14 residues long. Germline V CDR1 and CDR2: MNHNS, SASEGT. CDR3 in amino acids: CASSEGGLRQPQHF. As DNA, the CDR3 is TGTGCCAGCAGTGAAGGGGGGCTACGGCAGCCCCAGCATTTT.

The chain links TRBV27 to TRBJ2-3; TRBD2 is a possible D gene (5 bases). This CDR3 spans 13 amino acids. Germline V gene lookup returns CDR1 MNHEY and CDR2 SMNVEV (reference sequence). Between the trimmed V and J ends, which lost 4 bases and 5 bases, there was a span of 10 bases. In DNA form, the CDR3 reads TGTGCCAGCAGTTGGGAAGGAGGAGATACGCAGTATTTT. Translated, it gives CASSWEGGDTQYF.

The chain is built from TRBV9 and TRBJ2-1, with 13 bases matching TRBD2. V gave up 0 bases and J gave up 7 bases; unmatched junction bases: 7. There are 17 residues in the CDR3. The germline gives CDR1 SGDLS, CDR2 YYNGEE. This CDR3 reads CASSVGLAGGRWNEQFF. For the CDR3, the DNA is TGTGCCAGCAGCGTAGGACTAGCGGGAGGTCGGTGGAATGAGCAGTTCTTC.

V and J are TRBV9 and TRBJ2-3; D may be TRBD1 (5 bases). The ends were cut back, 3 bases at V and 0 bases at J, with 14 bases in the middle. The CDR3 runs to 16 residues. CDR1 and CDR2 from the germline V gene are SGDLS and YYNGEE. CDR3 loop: CASSAPTGSSTDTQYF. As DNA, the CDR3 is TGTGCCAGCAGCGCTCCCACAGGATCTAGCACAGATACGCAGTATTTT.

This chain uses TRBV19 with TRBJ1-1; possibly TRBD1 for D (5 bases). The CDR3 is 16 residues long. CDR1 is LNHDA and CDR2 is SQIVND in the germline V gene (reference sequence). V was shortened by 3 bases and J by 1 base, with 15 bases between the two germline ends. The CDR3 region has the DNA TGTGCCAGTAGTATGTCCCAGGGTCGAAGGAACACTGAAGCTTTCTTT. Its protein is CASSMSQGRRNTEAFF.

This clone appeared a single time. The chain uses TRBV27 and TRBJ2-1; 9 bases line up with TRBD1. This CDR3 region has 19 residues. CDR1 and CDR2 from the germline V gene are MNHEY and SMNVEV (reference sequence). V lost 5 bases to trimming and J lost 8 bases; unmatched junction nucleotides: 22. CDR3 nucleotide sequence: TGTGCCAGCAGTGACACCAAATTCCCCCGGGACAGGGAAGTCCATGAGCAGTTCTTC. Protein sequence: CASSDTKFPRDREVHEQFF.

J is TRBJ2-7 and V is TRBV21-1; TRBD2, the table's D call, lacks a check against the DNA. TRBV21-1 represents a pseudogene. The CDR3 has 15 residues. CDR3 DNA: TGTGCCAGCAGCAATGGCGCGGGAGTCGTCTACGAGCAGTACTTC. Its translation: CASSNGAGVVYEQYF.

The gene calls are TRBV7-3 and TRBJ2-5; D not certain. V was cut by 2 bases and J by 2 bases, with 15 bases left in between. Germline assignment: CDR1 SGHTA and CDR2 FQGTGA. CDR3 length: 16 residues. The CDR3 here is CASSLRVQALQETQYF. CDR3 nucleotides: TGTGCCAGCAGCTTACGAGTCCAGGCCCTTCAAGAGACCCAGTACTTC.